This T cell receptor beta chain was captured by sequencing in a study of blood T cell repertoires in COVID-19. Study summary: Both acute and convalescent COVID-19 samples were obtained from the United States, Italy and Spain.

Here immunoSEQ multiplex PCR was the method, and the copy in TCRdb shows in-frame clones only, minus some. This sample carries 150,000 to 200,000 clones, about nine tenths of them seen once, and the ten largest clones take roughly 2%. Germline CDR1 is MDHEN and CDR2 is SYDVKM. V shed 6 bases and J shed 0 bases, with 18 bases lying between them. The CDR3 totals 17 residues. The chain is built from TRBV28 and TRBJ1-3; a possible D gene is TRBD1 (6 bases). This receptor was identified in a man aged 65 to 79 with active or convalescent COVID-19. The sequenced sample was peripheral blood. CDR3 loop: CASSPPGGQGSGNTIYF. The CDR3 region has the DNA TGTGCCAGCAGCCCCCCCGGGGGGCAGGGCTCTGGAAACACCATATATTTT. Full variable domain (rest looked up from reference TRBV28 and TRBJ1-3): DVKVTQSSRYLVKRTGEKVFLECVQDMDHENMFWYRQDPGLGLRLIYFSYDVKMKEKGDIPEGYSVSREKKERFSLILESASTNQTSMYLCASSPPGGQGSGNTIYFGEGSWLTVV.